What follows are 5 T cell receptor beta chains derived from one specimen sequenced in a study of blood T cell repertoires in COVID-19. Method: immunoSEQ multiplex PCR; TCRdb's copy keeps in-frame clones and lacks some. The sample consists of around 700,000 clones, approximately 90% of them appearing once. Material: peripheral blood. Source of these receptors: a woman aged 18-29 years with acute or convalescent COVID-19.

This chain uses TRBV9 with TRBJ2-7, with TRBD2 matching over 9 bases. V shed 0 bases, J shed 6 bases, and the junction held 7 bases outside the gene matches. CDR1 and CDR2 from the germline V gene are SGDLS and YYNGEE. The length of the CDR3 is 15 residues. In DNA form, the CDR3 reads TGTGCCAGCAGCGTAGCTGCTAGCGGGGTAGGCGAGCAGTACTTC. It encodes CASSVAASGVGEQYF.

This clone has more than one count but fewer than ten. The chain recombines TRBV19 with TRBJ1-2, with D perhaps matching TRBD1 (6 bases). V lost 3 bases, J lost 4 bases, and 9 bases lay in between. This CDR3 has 13 amino acids. Germline V gene data show CDR1 as LNHDA and CDR2 as SQIVND (reference sequence). The CDR3 loop is CASSIWGPYGYTF. DNA for the CDR3: TGTGCCAGTAGTATTTGGGGGCCCTATGGCTACACCTTC.

The J gene is TRBJ1-1, the V gene TRBV29-1, with a weak D call TRBD1 (6 bases). The CDR3 length is 11 residues. The ends were cut back, 2 bases at V and 7 bases at J, with 8 bases in the middle. In germline, CDR1 is SQVTM, CDR2 ANQGSEA. CDR3 in DNA: TGCAGCGTTGAAAGGGGGGGTGAAGCTTTCTTT. It yields the protein CSVERGGEAFF.

The J gene is TRBJ2-2, the V gene TRBV9; D may be TRBD1 (6 bases). The V end was cut by 4 bases, the J end by 5 bases, with 12 bases between. Germline V gene lookup returns CDR1 SGDLS and CDR2 YYNGEE. This CDR3 is 14 amino acids long. CDR3 coding DNA: TGTGCCAGCAGCTCCTACAGGGAGACCGGGGAGCTGTTTTTT. Translated: CASSSYRETGELFF.

V usage is TRBV7-8 and J usage is TRBJ1-6, with 9 bases matching TRBD1. The J segment lost 6 bases and the V segment lost 5 bases, leaving 8 bases of the junction unmatched. The CDR3 sequence is 16 residues long. Germline V gene sequence: CDR1 SGHVS, CDR2 FQNEAQ. The CDR3 region is CASSPPDRGSNSPLHF. CDR3 DNA sequence: TGTGCCAGCAGCCCACCAGACAGGGGGTCTAATTCACCCCTCCACTTT.